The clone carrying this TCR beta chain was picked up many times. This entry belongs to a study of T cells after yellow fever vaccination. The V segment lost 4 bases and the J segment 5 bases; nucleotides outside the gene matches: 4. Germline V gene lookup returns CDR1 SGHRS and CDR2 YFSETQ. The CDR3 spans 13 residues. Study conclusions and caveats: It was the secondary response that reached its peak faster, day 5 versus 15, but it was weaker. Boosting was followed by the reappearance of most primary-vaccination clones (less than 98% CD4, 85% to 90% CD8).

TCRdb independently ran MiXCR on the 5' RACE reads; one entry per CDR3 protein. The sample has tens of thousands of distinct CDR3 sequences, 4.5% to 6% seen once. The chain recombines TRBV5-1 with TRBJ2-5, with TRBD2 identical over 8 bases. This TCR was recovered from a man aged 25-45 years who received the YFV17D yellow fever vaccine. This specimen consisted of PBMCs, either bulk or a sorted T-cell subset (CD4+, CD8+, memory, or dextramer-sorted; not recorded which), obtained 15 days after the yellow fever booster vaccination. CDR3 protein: CASSPGLAETQYF. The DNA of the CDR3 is TGCGCCAGCAGCCCCGGACTAGCTGAGACCCAGTACTTC.